This entry describes one TCR beta chain. Antigen: not known. From germline, CDR1 is MDHEN and CDR2 SYDVKM. The CDR3 contains 16 residues. The ends lost 6 bases at V and 8 bases at J; junction bases unmatched: 11. This sample was taken from a study of cytomegalovirus exposure and HLA in healthy donors. Study-wide results and caveats: Roughly uniform depth of sequencing across donors was assumed in presence/absence analyses.

The PCR made use of 60 Vbeta and 13 Jbeta primers. Method: immunoSEQ multiplex PCR; TCRdb's copy keeps in-frame clones and lacks some. The table records 130,000 to 150,000 clones, approximately 80% of them present only once. Sequenced sample: PBMCs. The sequence came from a middle-aged woman in good health and CMV-seropositive. The V call is TRBV28, the J call TRBJ2-1, with 12 bases lining up with TRBD1. DNA for the CDR3: TGTGCCAGCAGGAGAACCGGGACAGGGGGCTTCCATGAGCAGTTCTTC. Protein: CASRRTGTGGFHEQFF.